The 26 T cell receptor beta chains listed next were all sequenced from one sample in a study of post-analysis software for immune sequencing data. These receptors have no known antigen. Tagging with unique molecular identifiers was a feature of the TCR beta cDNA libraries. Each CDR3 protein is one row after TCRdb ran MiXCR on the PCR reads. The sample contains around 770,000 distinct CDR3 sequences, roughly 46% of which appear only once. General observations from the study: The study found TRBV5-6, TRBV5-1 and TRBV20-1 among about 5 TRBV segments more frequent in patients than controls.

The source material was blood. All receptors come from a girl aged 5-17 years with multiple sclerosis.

CDR3 amino acids: CASSLAGGTARRYGYTF. CDR3 sequence (DNA): TGCGCCAGCAGCTTGGCCGGGGGGACAGCACGTCGTTATGGCTACACCTTC. This chain connects TRBV5-1 to TRBJ1-2; the match to TRBD1 covers 7 bases. This CDR3 is built from 17 residues. Germline values: CDR1 SGHRS, CDR2 YFSETQ. The trim removed 0 bases at V and 5 bases at J, leaving 13 bases unmatched.

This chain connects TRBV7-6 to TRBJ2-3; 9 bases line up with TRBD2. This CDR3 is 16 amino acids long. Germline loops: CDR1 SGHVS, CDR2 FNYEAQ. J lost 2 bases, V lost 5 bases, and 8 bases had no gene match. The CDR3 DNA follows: TGTGCCAGCAGCCTCGGGGCTAGCGGGAACACAGATACGCAGTATTTT. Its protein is CASSLGASGNTDTQYF.

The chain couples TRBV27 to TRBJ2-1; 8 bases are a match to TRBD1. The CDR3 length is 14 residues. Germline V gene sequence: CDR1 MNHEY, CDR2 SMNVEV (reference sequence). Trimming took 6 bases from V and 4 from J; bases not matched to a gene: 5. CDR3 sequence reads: CASSRGHEYNEQFF. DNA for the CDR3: TGTGCCAGCAGCAGGGGGCATGAGTACAATGAGCAGTTCTTC.

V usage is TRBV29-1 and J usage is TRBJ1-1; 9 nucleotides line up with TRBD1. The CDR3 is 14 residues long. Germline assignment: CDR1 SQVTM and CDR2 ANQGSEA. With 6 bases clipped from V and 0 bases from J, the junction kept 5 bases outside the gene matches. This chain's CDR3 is CSVGQGPMNTEAFF. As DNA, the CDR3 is TGCAGCGTGGGACAGGGACCTATGAACACTGAAGCTTTCTTT.

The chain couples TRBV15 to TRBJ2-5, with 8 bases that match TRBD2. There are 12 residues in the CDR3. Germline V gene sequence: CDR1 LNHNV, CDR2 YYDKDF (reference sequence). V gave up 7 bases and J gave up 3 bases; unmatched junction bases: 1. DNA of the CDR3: TGTGCCACCACGGGAGGGGAAGAGACCCAGTACTTC. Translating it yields CATTGGEETQYF.

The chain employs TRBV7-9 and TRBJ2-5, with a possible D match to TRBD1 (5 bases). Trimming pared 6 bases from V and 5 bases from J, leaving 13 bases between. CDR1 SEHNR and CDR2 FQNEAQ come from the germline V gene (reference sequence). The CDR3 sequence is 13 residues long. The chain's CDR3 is CASSPRDGETQYF. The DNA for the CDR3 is TGTGCCAGCAGTCCCAGGGATGGGGAGACCCAGTACTTC. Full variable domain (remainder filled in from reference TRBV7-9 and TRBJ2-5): DTGVSQNPRHKITKRGQNVTFRCDPISEHNRLYWYRQTLGQGPEFLTYFQNEAQLEKSRLLSDRFSAERPKGSFSTLEIQRTEQGDSAMYLCASSPRDGETQYFGPGTRLLVL.

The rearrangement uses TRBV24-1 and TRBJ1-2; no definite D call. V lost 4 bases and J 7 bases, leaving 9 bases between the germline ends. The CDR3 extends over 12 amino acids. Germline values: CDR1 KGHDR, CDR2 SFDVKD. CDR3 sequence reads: CATSDPGGGYTF. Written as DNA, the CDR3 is TGTGCCACCAGTGACCCAGGCGGTGGCTACACCTTC.

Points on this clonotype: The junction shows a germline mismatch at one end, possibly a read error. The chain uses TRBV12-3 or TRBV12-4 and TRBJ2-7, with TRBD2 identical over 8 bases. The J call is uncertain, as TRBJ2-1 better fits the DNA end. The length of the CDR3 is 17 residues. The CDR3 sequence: CDSSLAIPSGSVNEQFF. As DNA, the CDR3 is TGTGACAGCAGTTTAGCGATCCCCAGCGGGAGTGTTAATGAGCAGTTCTTC.

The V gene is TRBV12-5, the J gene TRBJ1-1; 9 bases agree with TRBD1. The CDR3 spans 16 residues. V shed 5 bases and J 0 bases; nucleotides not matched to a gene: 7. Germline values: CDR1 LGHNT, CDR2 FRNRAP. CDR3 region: CASGPPGTGLNTEAFF. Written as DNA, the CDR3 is TGTGCTAGTGGTCCCCCCGGGACAGGGCTGAACACTGAAGCTTTCTTT. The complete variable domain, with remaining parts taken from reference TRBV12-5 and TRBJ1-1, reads DARVTQTPRHKVTEMGQEVTMRCQPILGHNTVFWYRQTMMQGLELLAYFRNRAPLDDSGMPKDRFSAEMPDATLATLKIQPSEPRDSAVYFCASGPPGTGLNTEAFFGQGTRLTVV.

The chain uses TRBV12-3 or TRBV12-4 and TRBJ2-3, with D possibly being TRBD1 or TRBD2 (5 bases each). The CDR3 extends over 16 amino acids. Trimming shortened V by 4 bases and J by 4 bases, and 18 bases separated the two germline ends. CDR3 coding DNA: TGTGCCAGCAGTTCCCTCTCGAGGGGCGATGCAGATACGCAGTATTTT. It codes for CASSSLSRGDADTQYF.

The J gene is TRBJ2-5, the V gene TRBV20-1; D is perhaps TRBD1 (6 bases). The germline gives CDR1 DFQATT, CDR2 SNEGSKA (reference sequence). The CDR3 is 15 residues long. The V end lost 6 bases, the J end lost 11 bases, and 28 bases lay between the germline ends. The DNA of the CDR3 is TGCAGTGCCCCAAAGGCAGGGGCTGCCTCTCCTGAGCAGTACTTC. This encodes CSAPKAGAASPEQYF.

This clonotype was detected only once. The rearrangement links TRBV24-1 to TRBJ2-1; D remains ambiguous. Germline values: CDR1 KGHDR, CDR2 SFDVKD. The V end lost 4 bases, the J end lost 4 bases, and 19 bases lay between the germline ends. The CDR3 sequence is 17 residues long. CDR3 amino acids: CATSDGNSHWGYNEQFF. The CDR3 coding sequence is TGTGCCACCAGTGACGGAAACTCCCACTGGGGATACAATGAGCAGTTCTTC.

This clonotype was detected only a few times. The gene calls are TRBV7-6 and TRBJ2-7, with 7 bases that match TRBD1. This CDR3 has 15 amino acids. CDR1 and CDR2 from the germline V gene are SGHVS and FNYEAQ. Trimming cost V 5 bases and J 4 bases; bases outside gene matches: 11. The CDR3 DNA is TGTGCCAGCAGCGCGAGACAGGGTTGGTATTACGAGCAGTACTTC. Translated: CASSARQGWYYEQYF.

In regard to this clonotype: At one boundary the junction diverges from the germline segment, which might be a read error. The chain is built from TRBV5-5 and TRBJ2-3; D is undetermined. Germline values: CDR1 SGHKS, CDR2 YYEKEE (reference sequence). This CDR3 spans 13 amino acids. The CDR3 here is CASRPASTDTQYF. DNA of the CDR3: TGCGCCAGCAGGCCGGCCTCCACAGATACGCAGTATTTT. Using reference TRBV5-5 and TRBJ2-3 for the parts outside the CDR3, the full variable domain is DAGVTQSPTHLIKTRGQQVTLRCSPISGHKSVSWYQQVLGQGPQFIFQYYEKEERGRGNFPDRFSARQFPNYSSELNVNALLLGDSALYLCASRPASTDTQYFGPGTRLTVL.

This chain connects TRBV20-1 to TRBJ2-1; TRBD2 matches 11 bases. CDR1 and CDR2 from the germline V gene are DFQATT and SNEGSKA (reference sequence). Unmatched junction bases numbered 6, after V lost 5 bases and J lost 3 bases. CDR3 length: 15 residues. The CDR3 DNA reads TGCAGTGCTCCCGACGGGACTAGCGGCTACAATGAGCAGTTCTTC. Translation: CSAPDGTSGYNEQFF.

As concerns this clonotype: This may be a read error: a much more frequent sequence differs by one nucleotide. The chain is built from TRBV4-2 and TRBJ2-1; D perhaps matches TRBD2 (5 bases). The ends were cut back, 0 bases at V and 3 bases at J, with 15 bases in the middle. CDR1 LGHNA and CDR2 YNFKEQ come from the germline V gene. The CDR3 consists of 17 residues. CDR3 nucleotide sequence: TGTGCCAGCAGCCAAGATGAGACCGGGATTCACTACAATGAGCAGTTCTTC. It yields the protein CASSQDETGIHYNEQFF.

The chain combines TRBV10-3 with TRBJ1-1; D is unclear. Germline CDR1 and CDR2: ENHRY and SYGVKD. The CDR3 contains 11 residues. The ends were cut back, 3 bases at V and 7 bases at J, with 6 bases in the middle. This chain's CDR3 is CAISDQHEAFF. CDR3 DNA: TGTGCCATCAGTGATCAACATGAAGCTTTCTTT.

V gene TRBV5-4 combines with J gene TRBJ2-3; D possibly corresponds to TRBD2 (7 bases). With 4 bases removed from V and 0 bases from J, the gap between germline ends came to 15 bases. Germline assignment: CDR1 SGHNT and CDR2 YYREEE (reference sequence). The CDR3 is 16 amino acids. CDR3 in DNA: TGTGCCAGCAGCCCTAGGGGGGGGAGTAGCACAGATACGCAGTATTTT. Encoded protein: CASSPRGGSSTDTQYF.

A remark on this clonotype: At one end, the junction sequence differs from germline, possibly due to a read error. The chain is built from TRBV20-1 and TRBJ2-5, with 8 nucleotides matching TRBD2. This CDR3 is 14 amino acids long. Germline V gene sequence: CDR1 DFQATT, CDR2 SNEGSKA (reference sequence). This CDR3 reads CSARDFAGGEAQYF. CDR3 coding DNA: TGCAGTGCTAGAGATTTTGCGGGAGGAGAGGCCCAGTACTTC.

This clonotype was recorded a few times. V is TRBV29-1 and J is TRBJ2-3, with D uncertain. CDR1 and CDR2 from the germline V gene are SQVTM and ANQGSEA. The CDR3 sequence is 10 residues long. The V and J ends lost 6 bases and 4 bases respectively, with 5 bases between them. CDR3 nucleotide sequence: TGCAGCGTACAGTCAGATACGCAGTATTTT. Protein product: CSVQSDTQYF.

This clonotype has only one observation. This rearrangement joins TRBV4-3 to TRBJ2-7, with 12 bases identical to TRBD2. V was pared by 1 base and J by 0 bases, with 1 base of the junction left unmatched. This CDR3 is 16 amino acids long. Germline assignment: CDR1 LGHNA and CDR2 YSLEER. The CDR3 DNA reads TGCGCCAGCAGCCAAGGACTAGCGGGAGCCTCCTACGAGCAGTACTTC. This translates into CASSQGLAGASYEQYF.

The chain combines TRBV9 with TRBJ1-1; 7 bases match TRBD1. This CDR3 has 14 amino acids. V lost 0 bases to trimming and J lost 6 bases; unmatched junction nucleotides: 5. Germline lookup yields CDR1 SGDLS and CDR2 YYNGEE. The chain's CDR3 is CASSVVVGQPEAFF. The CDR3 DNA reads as TGTGCCAGCAGCGTAGTAGTGGGACAGCCTGAAGCTTTCTTT.

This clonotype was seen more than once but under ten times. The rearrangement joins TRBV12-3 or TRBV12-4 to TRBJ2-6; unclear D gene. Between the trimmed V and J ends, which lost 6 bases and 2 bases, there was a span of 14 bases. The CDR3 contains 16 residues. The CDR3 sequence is CASSPAQWTGANVLTF. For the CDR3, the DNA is TGTGCCAGCAGCCCGGCCCAGTGGACTGGGGCCAACGTCCTGACTTTC.

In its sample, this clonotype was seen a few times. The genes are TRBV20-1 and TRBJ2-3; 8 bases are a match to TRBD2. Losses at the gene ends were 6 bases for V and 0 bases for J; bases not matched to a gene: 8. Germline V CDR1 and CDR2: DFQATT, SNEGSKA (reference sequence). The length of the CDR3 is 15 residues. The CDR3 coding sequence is TGCAGTGCCCCGATTAGCGGGAAGAGCACAGATACGCAGTATTTT. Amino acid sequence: CSAPISGKSTDTQYF.

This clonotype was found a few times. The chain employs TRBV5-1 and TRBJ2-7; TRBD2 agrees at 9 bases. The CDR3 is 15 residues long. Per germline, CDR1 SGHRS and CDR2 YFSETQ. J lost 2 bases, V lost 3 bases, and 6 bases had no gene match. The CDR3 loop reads CASSSLSGRAYEQYF. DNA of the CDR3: TGCGCCAGCAGCTCCCTTAGCGGGAGAGCCTACGAGCAGTACTTC.

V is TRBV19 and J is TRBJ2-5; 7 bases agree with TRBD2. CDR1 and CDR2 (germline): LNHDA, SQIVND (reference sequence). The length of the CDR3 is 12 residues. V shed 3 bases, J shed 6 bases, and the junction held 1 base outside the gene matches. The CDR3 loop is CASSIGGKTQYF. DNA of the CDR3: TGTGCCAGTAGTATCGGGGGGAAGACCCAGTACTTC.